The sequence of this T cell receptor beta chain was determined in a study of blood T cell repertoires in COVID-19 (dated by TCRdb to about 2020). With regard to the full study: The collaborator samples originated in the United States, Italy and Spain and spanned the acute and convalescent phases of COVID-19. The material from the prospective study consisted of cDNA or gDNA derived from T cells, B-cell-depleted T cells, or PBMCs. The repertoires were released in a freely available public database meant as a resource for research on the immune response to SARS-CoV-2. Subjects who had been exposed to COVID-19, were actively infected with it, or had recovered from it provided the deeply sampled blood TCRbeta repertoires that made up the dataset. Samples were obtained from the ongoing ImmuneRACE study (first 160 participants) and from roughly 1,300 subjects provided by 6 global collaborators. HLA class I and class II types, where available, came from metadata supplied by the sample provider rather than from assay-based typing. Sample metadata almost always included a de-identified subject ID, COVID-19 status, age in years and sex.

TCRbeta CDR3 regions were amplified from genomic DNA by means of the immunoSEQ Assay, a bias-controlled multiplex PCR. The paper's data handling went like this. Within the assay, amplification of reference gene primers was used to estimate how many nucleated cells each sample contained. To quantify the absolute abundance of each unique TCRbeta CDR3 rearrangement, sequence reads were collapsed and filtered. For each sample, productive Simpson clonality was calculated by taking the square root of Simpson's diversity index across productive rearrangements. The table was pulled from immuneACCESS by TCRdb, which kept in-frame rearrangements only. Such tables lose some clones; where checked, under half of the loss comes from unresolved V genes, and the rest has no known cause. V and J calls plus clone size are reproduced from that table; the DNA served to infer D and trimming. A total of over 35,000 clones appear in this sample, around 74% of them only once. The ten largest clones add up to around 20% of the sample.

The study at large found these results: How much clinical and demographic metadata was included differed by source and by participant, and the metadata was provided uncurated.

Collaborating institutions collected whole blood in K2EDTA tubes following their own protocols. For TCRbeta analysis, collaborators shipped samples as frozen whole blood, isolated PBMCs, or DNA extracted from either of those sample types. About this clone itself: It lacks a known antigen. No base quality values were provided; no much bigger clone lies one nucleotide off.

The receptor comes from a man between 65 and 85 years old with acute or convalescent COVID-19. Material: peripheral blood.

CDR3 region: CASSPTYSTEAFF. The DNA reads TGTGCCAGCAGCCCGACGTACAGCACTGAAGCTTTCTTT. The sequence is built from TRBV7-3 and TRBJ1-1; no D gene is confidently identified. The V and J ends are trimmed by 5 bases and 4 bases, leaving 11 bases between them. CDR1 and CDR2, looked up from the germline V gene, are SGHTA and FQGTGA. The CDR3 goes from the cysteine to the phenylalanine over 13 residues. The read is trimmed to its CDR3 DNA, 39 bases read in frame from base 1. With all but the CDR3 taken from the reference TRBV7-3 and TRBJ1-1 genes, the full variable domain is: GAGVSQTPSNKVTEKGKYVELRCDPISGHTALYWYRQSLGQGPEFLIYFQGTGAADDSGLPNDRFFAVRPEGSVSTLKIQRTERGDSAVYLCASSPTYSTEAFFGQGTRLTVV.